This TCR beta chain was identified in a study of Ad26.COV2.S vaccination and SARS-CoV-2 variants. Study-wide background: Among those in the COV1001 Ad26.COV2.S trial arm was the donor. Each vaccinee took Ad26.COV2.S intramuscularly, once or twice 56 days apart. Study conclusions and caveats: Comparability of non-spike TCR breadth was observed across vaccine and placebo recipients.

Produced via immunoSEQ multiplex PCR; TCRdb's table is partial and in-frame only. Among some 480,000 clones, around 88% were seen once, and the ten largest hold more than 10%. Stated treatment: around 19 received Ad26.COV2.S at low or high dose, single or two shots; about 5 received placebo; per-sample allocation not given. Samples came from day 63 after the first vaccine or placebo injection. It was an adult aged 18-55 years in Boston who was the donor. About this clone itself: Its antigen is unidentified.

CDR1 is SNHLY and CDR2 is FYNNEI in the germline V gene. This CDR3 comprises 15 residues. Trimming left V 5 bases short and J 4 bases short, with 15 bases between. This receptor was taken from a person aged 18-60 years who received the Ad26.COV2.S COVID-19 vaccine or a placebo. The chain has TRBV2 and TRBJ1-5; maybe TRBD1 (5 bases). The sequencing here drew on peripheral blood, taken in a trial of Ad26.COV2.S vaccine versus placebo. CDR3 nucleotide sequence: TGTGCCAGCAGTCTTCGGACAACTCAGAATCAGCCCCAGCATTTT. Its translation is CASSLRTTQNQPQHF.